This entry lists 31 T cell receptor beta chains sequenced from one sample in a study of blood T cell repertoires in COVID-19. Measured with immunoSEQ multiplex PCR; TCRdb has only the in-frame clones, and not every one. The top ten hold more than 1.4% of the sample, which has hundreds of thousands of clones, approximately 90% seen once. Sequencing used peripheral blood. These receptors came from a woman in her thirties with active or convalescent COVID-19.

CDR3 loop: CASSQALQGVQETQYF. The CDR3 nucleotides are TGTGCCAGCAGCCAAGCCCTTCAGGGGGTCCAAGAGACCCAGTACTTC. The chain joins TRBV3-1 (or the pseudogene TRBV3-2) to TRBJ2-5, with 7 bases that match TRBD1. J lost 1 base, V lost 1 base, and 6 bases had no gene match. The CDR3 sequence is 16 residues long. Germline assignment: CDR1 LGHDT and CDR2 YNNKEL (reference sequence).

This clone is a singleton in its sample. The chain joins TRBV25-1 to TRBJ1-1, with 9 nucleotides matching TRBD1. The CDR3 contains 13 residues. V trimming: 7 bases; J trimming: 3 bases; junction bases outside the gene matches: 3. The germline CDR1 and CDR2 sequences are MGHDK and SYGVNS. Here the CDR3 reads CASKGQGDTEAFF. The CDR3 region has the DNA TGTGCCAGCAAGGGACAGGGCGACACTGAAGCTTTCTTT.

The chain joins TRBV5-6 to TRBJ1-2, with D unclear. CDR1 is SGHDT, CDR2 YYEEEE, per germline. CDR3 length: 15 residues. V lost 4 bases, J lost 4 bases, and 17 bases lay in between. CDR3 loop: CASSTFWREPYGYTF. The DNA for the CDR3 is TGTGCCAGCAGCACGTTCTGGCGGGAGCCCTATGGCTACACCTTC.

The J gene is TRBJ2-1, the V gene TRBV24-1; 7 bases map to TRBD1. Germline V lookup: CDR1 KGHDR, CDR2 SFDVKD. J gave up 1 base and V 3 bases, and 5 bases lay outside the gene matches. This CDR3 region has 16 residues. CDR3 amino acids: CATSDTTGASYNEQFF. CDR3 in DNA: TGTGCCACCAGTGATACAACAGGGGCTTCCTACAATGAGCAGTTCTTC.

The gene calls are TRBV5-5 and TRBJ2-3; D uncertain. This CDR3 contains 15 residues. Germline assignment: CDR1 SGHKS and CDR2 YYEKEE (reference sequence). V gave up 2 bases and J gave up 2 bases, with 12 bases separating them. In DNA, the CDR3 is TGTGCCAGCAGCTTTGGGCAACTGATCACAGATACGCAGTATTTT. It encodes CASSFGQLITDTQYF.

The V and J genes are TRBV6-5 and TRBJ1-1; no clear D. V gave up 2 bases and J gave up 0 bases, with 10 bases separating them. Germline CDR1 is MNHEY and CDR2 is SVGAGI. This CDR3 has 15 amino acids. CDR3 sequence: CASSYGASMNTEAFF. CDR3 DNA: TGTGCCAGCAGTTACGGAGCTAGTATGAACACTGAAGCTTTCTTT.

This clone was detected once. The gene calls are TRBV29-1 and TRBJ2-1, with 8 positions matching TRBD1. V trimming: 7 bases; J trimming: 10 bases; junction bases outside the gene matches: 12. CDR1 and CDR2 from the germline V gene are SQVTM and ANQGSEA. This CDR3 has 13 residues. The CDR3 region has the DNA TGCAGCGGGACCCCGGACAGGGTAGGGGAGCAGTTCTTC. Its translation: CSGTPDRVGEQFF.

This chain connects TRBV7-9 to TRBJ1-2; 7 nucleotides agree with TRBD1. Germline V gives CDR1 SEHNR, CDR2 FQNEAQ (reference sequence). The V gene end was trimmed by 4 bases and the J gene end by 4 bases; junction bases not matched to a gene: 6. This CDR3 has 14 amino acids. Here the CDR3 DNA reads TGTGCCAGCAGCTCAGTCAGACAGGGCTATGGCTACACCTTC. Its protein product is CASSSVRQGYGYTF.

Remarks on this clone: This same CDR3 is encoded by further DNA sequences in the sample. The genes are TRBV19 and TRBJ1-4, with D perhaps matching TRBD1 (6 bases). The CDR3 loop spans 14 amino acids. The germline V gene encodes CDR1 LNHDA and CDR2 SQIVND (reference sequence). V shed 5 bases and J shed 0 bases, with 7 bases lying between them. CDR3 nucleotide sequence: TGTGCCAGTAGTCGGACAGCAACTAATGAAAAACTGTTTTTT. Translation gives CASSRTATNEKLFF.

The V call is TRBV2, the J call TRBJ1-4; 12 nucleotides line up with TRBD1. V trimming: 6 bases; J trimming: 7 bases; junction bases outside the gene matches: 6. This CDR3 spans 15 amino acids. Germline V CDR1 and CDR2: SNHLY, FYNNEI. CDR3 DNA: TGTGCCAGCAGAGGGACAGGGGGCGCGTCTGAAAAACTGTTTTTT. This codes for CASRGTGGASEKLFF.

The chain combines TRBV14 with TRBJ1-1; a possible D gene is TRBD1 (6 bases). This CDR3 has 19 amino acids. The V end was cut by 0 bases, the J end by 0 bases, with 20 bases between. Germline V gene lookup returns CDR1 SGHDN and CDR2 FVKESK. CDR3 in DNA: TGTGCCAGCAGCCAAGATCTAACCAATCTCAGGGGCTTGAACACTGAAGCTTTCTTT. Its translation: CASSQDLTNLRGLNTEAFF.

The chain joins TRBV5-1 to TRBJ2-3; D is possibly TRBD2 (5 bases). Trimming took 4 bases from V and 0 from J, leaving 21 bases between them. Germline-derived CDR1 and CDR2 are SGHRS and YFSETQ. The CDR3 is made up of 18 amino acids. The CDR3 sequence is CASSRIRKDRESTDTQYF. The DNA for the CDR3 is TGCGCCAGCAGCAGGATTCGGAAGGACCGGGAAAGCACAGATACGCAGTATTTT.

The chain uses TRBV14 and TRBJ2-2; no reliable D call. Looked up from germline, CDR1 is SGHDN and CDR2 is FVKESK. The CDR3 has 14 amino acids. Trimming took off 5 bases at V and 4 bases at J, with 11 bases between the two ends. DNA of the CDR3: TGTGCCAGCAGCGAAACTCCAGGCACCGGGGAGCTGTTTTTT. Translated: CASSETPGTGELFF.

This chain uses TRBV4-2 with TRBJ2-7; D might be TRBD2 (6 bases). This CDR3 spans 15 amino acids. With 1 base removed from V and 6 bases from J, the gap between germline ends came to 16 bases. Germline lookup yields CDR1 LGHNA and CDR2 YNFKEQ. CDR3 loop: CASSQGSRDGGEQYF. The CDR3 region has the DNA TGTGCCAGCAGCCAAGGAAGCCGCGACGGGGGCGAGCAGTACTTC.

This clone appeared once. The chain couples TRBV6-1 to TRBJ1-1; the match to TRBD1 covers 7 bases. This CDR3 is 14 amino acids long. V trimming: 1 base; J trimming: 5 bases; junction bases outside the gene matches: 4. CDR1 is MNHNS, CDR2 SASEGT, per germline. CDR3 region: CASSEEDRATEAFF. The CDR3 DNA sequence: TGTGCCAGCAGTGAAGAAGACAGGGCTACTGAAGCTTTCTTT.

The genes are TRBV19 and TRBJ1-1; D call uncertain. Per the germline V gene, CDR1 is LNHDA and CDR2 is SQIVND (reference sequence). V was trimmed by 1 base and J by 4 bases, leaving 10 bases between them. This CDR3 spans 14 amino acids. The chain's CDR3 is CASSIGLVGTEAFF. The CDR3 DNA is TGTGCCAGTAGTATAGGACTAGTCGGCACTGAAGCTTTCTTT.

The CDR3: CASSTGTSSIEQFF. The CDR3 DNA reads as TGTGCCAGCAGTACCGGGACTAGTTCGATTGAGCAGTTCTTC. This sequence joins TRBV6-6 and TRBJ2-1; TRBD2 matches 8 bases. J was trimmed by 9 bases and V by 5 bases; bases with no gene match: 9. The CDR3 has 14 amino acids. The germline gives CDR1 MNHNY, CDR2 SVGAGI (reference sequence).

CDR3: CASSPSTAGNQPQHF. The CDR3 DNA reads TGTGCCAGCAGCCCATCAACAGCTGGCAATCAGCCCCAGCATTTT. The chain has TRBV7-8 and TRBJ1-5; the D is unclear. The CDR3 consists of 15 residues. Trimming removed 5 bases from V and 2 bases from J, with 13 bases in between. Per germline, CDR1 SGHVS and CDR2 FQNEAQ.

As regards this clone: One junction end does not reproduce the germline sequence, and a read error may be involved. This chain links TRBV12-3 or TRBV12-4 with TRBJ2-1; weak D call: TRBD1 (6 bases). This CDR3 is 13 amino acids long. In nucleotides, the CDR3 is TGTGCCATCAGTAAGGGGGTGCGAGGTGAGCAGTTCTTC. Its translation: CAISKGVRGEQFF.

The chain recombines TRBV4-1 with TRBJ2-2; D not resolved. This CDR3 spans 16 amino acids. Germline V gene data show CDR1 as MGHRA and CDR2 as YSYEKL. Trimming removed 0 bases from V and 4 bases from J, with 12 bases in between. The CDR3 DNA sequence: TGCGCCAGCAGCCAAGATCCTCAGACAACCACCGGGGAGCTGTTTTTT. Translating it yields CASSQDPQTTTGELFF.

This rearrangement joins TRBV30 to TRBJ1-1, with a tentative D call TRBD1 (6 bases). The CDR3 sequence is 11 residues long. Germline CDR1 GTSNPN, CDR2 SVGIG (reference sequence). Trimming removed 4 bases at V and 6 bases at J, with 9 bases between. The CDR3 loop is CAWTWGPEAFF. The CDR3, as DNA: TGTGCCTGGACGTGGGGGCCTGAAGCTTTCTTT.

This chain connects TRBV27 to TRBJ1-1, with 9 positions matching TRBD1. Germline V gene lookup returns CDR1 MNHEY and CDR2 SMNVEV (reference sequence). This CDR3 comprises 15 residues. V lost 0 bases and J lost 3; bases outside the gene matches: 2. The DNA for the CDR3 is TGTGCCAGCAGTTTATCTTGGACAGGGGACACTGAAGCTTTCTTT. Its protein product is CASSLSWTGDTEAFF.

V gene TRBV19 combines with J gene TRBJ2-5; D is unclear. The CDR3 runs 13 residues. Germline V lookup: CDR1 LNHDA, CDR2 SQIVND (reference sequence). V lost 5 bases, J lost 5 bases, and 12 bases lay in between. The CDR3 here is CASSPSYRETQYF. Written as DNA, the CDR3 is TGTGCCAGTAGTCCATCTTATCGGGAGACCCAGTACTTC. The full variable domain, completed using reference TRBV19 and TRBJ2-5, is DGGITQSPKYLFRKEGQNVTLSCEQNLNHDAMYWYRQDPGQGLRLIYYSQIVNDFQKGDIAEGYSVSREKKESFPLTVTSAQKNPTAFYLCASSPSYRETQYFGPGTRLLVL.

V usage is TRBV28 and J usage is TRBJ1-2; 11 positions match TRBD1. The CDR3 runs to 17 residues. The V gene end was trimmed by 4 bases and the J gene end by 4 bases; junction bases not matched to a gene: 11. Germline assignment: CDR1 MDHEN and CDR2 SYDVKM. CDR3 nucleotides: TGTGCCAGCAGTTCACCCCCCGGGACAGGGGGTGCCTATGGCTACACCTTC. This translates into CASSSPPGTGGAYGYTF.

The V and J genes are TRBV6-6 and TRBJ2-3; 8 bases map to TRBD2. J lost 3 bases, V lost 6 bases, and 11 bases had no gene match. Germline CDR1 MNHNY, CDR2 SVGAGI (reference sequence). The CDR3 covers 16 residues. In DNA, the CDR3 is TGTGCCAGCAGATCTCTCGGGCTAGCGGGTACAGATACGCAGTATTTT. Protein: CASRSLGLAGTDTQYF.

This chain links TRBV5-1 with TRBJ1-1; tentatively, D is TRBD1 (5 bases). The ends were cut back, 3 bases at V and 0 bases at J, with 6 bases in the middle. CDR1 is SGHRS, CDR2 YFSETQ, per germline. The CDR3 totals 13 residues. CDR3 loop: CASSSRVNTEAFF. CDR3 nucleotide sequence: TGCGCCAGCAGCTCCAGGGTGAACACTGAAGCTTTCTTT.

The chain recombines TRBV5-6 with TRBJ1-1; the match to TRBD1 covers 7 bases. Germline assignment: CDR1 SGHDT and CDR2 YYEEEE. V was pared by 3 bases and J by 1 base, with 6 bases of the junction left unmatched. The CDR3 totals 15 residues. The CDR3 DNA is TGTGCCAGCAGCTGGTGGGACAGACCGAACACTGAAGCTTTCTTT. It codes for CASSWWDRPNTEAFF.

The rearrangement links TRBV27 to TRBJ1-2; 8 bases are a match to TRBD1. CDR3 length equals 14 residues. With V trimmed by 4 bases and J by 4 bases, 5 bases remained unmatched. The germline gives CDR1 MNHEY, CDR2 SMNVEV (reference sequence). The DNA for the CDR3 is TGTGCCAGCAGTTCGTCCGGGACAGGCTATGGCTACACCTTC. It is translated as CASSSSGTGYGYTF.

CDR3 nucleotides: TGTGCCAGCAGCGCGGGGCCGACAGGGGGCCAAGAGACCCAGTACTTC. Amino acids: CASSAGPTGGQETQYF. J is TRBJ2-5 and V is TRBV5-5; 9 nucleotides match TRBD1. J was trimmed by 1 base and V by 4 bases; bases with no gene match: 8. CDR1 and CDR2 from the germline V gene are SGHKS and YYEKEE (reference sequence). The length of the CDR3 is 16 residues.

In this sample, this clone turned up a few times. The chain employs TRBV5-1 and TRBJ2-7; a possible D gene is TRBD2 (5 bases). Germline values: CDR1 SGHRS, CDR2 YFSETQ. The V gene lost 4 bases and the J gene lost 7 bases, with 15 bases spanning the gap. CDR3 length: 13 amino acids. In nucleotides, the CDR3 is TGCGCCAGCAGCCCCGGGGATTCGGGGGAGCAGTACTTC. Translation gives CASSPGDSGEQYF.

There are a few counts of this clone. The gene calls are TRBV5-1 and TRBJ1-1; 9 bases map to TRBD1. The CDR3 runs 17 residues. Germline assignment: CDR1 SGHRS and CDR2 YFSETQ. V shed 4 bases, J shed 7 bases, and the junction held 17 bases outside the gene matches. The DNA of the CDR3 is TGCGCCAGCAGCCCAGGGACAGGGAGAATGTTGGGGGGTGAAGCTTTCTTT. Translating gives CASSPGTGRMLGGEAFF.